This T cell receptor (beta chain) was captured by sequencing in a study of Graves' ophthalmopathy and Graves' hyperthyroidism. Study-level results: This model predicted ophthalmopathy progression (sensitivity 70% to 71%, specificity around 72%).

The CDR3 has 16 residues. Trimming removed 5 bases from V and 6 bases from J, with 17 bases in between. Germline V lookup: CDR1 MNHEY, CDR2 SVGEGT. This clonotype was seen repeatedly, ten times or more. Its target is not known. RNA transcripts provided the template for amplifying TCR beta CDR3 regions. RT-PCR with HTBI primers came first, then second-round multiplex PCR. A single record per CDR3 protein comes from TCRdb applying MiXCR to the multiplex PCR reads. The sample includes 200,000 to 250,000 distinct CDR3 sequences, about a fifth of them seen just once. The TCR sequence derives from a woman between 50 and 59 years old with Graves' ophthalmopathy. The rearrangement uses TRBV6-2 or TRBV6-3 and TRBJ2-6; D is possibly TRBD1 (6 bases). The specimen sequenced was peripheral blood. CDR3: CASSPSRPGVANVLTF. The DNA of the CDR3 is TGTGCCAGCAGTCCATCACGGCCAGGGGTGGCCAACGTCCTGACTTTC.